A few counts support the clone carrying this T cell receptor (beta chain). These data are taken from a study of blood T cell repertoires in COVID-19. Study-level information: Acute and convalescent COVID-19 specimens originated in the United States, Italy and Spain. The cDNA or gDNA used as material had been derived from T cells, B-cell-depleted T cells, or PBMCs.

This CDR3 region has 15 residues. Trimming took off 3 bases at V and 5 bases at J, with 14 bases between the two ends. CDR1 is MNHEY, CDR2 SVGEGT, per germline. Original processing methods: Amplification of reference gene primers provided the estimated nucleated cell counts. Sequencing used immunoSEQ multiplex PCR; TCRdb keeps in-frame clones, though not all of them. That table furnishes V, J and clone size, whereas the DNA furnished D and trimming. This table holds tens of thousands of clones, roughly 79% found once. Material for sequencing was peripheral blood. V usage is TRBV6-2 or TRBV6-3 and J usage is TRBJ1-5; D might be TRBD1 (6 bases). The TCR comes from a man older than 75 with acute or convalescent COVID-19. CDR3 DNA sequence: TGTGCCAGCAGTTATGGGAGGGGGTATTATCAGCCCCAGCATTTT. It codes for CASSYGRGYYQPQHF.